This TCR beta chain emerged from a study of T cell responses to AZD1222 COVID-19 vaccine. Findings and limits, study-wide: Mostly white British, mostly female donors; authors suggested clonal diversity may be underestimated.

V gave up 2 bases and J gave up 0 bases, with 7 bases separating them. Per the germline V gene, CDR1 is GTSNPN and CDR2 is SVGIG (reference sequence). The CDR3 runs to 13 residues. Profiling relied on immunoSEQ multiplex PCR, and the TCRdb table lists in-frame clones only, not all of them. Among some 150,000 clones listed, around 89% were seen once. Investigators merged groups given second doses at roughly 4 or roughly 12 weeks. As regards this clone: Its cognate antigen is unknown.

J is TRBJ1-2 and V is TRBV30; D not certain. The receptor was derived from an adult who received the AZD1222 COVID-19 vaccine. Specimen: peripheral blood, collected 28 days after the second AZD1222 dose. CDR3 DNA sequence: TGTGCCTGGAGTAGGAACCCTAACTATGGCTACACCTTC. Translated, it gives CAWSRNPNYGYTF. The full variable domain, its missing parts supplied by reference TRBV30 and TRBJ1-2, is SQTIHQWPATLVQPVGSPLSLECTVEGTSNPNLYWYRQAAGRGLQLLFYSVGIGQISSEVPQNLSASRPQDRQFILSSKKLLLSDSGFYLCAWSRNPNYGYTFGSGTRLTVV.